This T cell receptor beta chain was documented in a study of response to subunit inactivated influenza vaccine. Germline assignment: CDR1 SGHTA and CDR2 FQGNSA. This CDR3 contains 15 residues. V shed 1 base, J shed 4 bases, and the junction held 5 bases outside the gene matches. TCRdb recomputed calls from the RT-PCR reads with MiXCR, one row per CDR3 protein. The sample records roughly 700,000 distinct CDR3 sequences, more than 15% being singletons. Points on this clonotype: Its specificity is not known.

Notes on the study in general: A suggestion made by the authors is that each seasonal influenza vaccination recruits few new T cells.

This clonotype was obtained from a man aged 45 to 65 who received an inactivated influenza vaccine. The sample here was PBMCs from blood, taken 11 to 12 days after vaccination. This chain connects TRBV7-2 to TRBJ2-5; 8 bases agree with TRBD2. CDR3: CASSLEGLGGETQYF. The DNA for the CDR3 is TGTGCCAGCAGCTTAGAGGGACTAGGGGGAGAGACCCAGTACTTC.